Given below is one T cell receptor beta chain in context. Its specific antigen is unknown. Base qualities are not at hand, and no much larger clone is one base apart. The data were obtained in a study of blood T cell repertoires in COVID-19 (dated by TCRdb to about 2020). Background for the entire study: The collaborator samples originated in the United States, Italy and Spain and spanned the acute and convalescent phases of COVID-19. The prospective study material was composed of cDNA or gDNA derived from T cells, B-cell-depleted T cells, or PBMCs. The sample metadata nearly always contained a de-identified subject ID, COVID-19 status, age in years and sex. The samples were drawn from two sources: the first 160 participants of the ongoing ImmuneRACE study, and 1,000 to 1,500 subjects contributed by 6 global collaborators. The repertoires were released in a freely available public database intended as a resource for research on the immune response to SARS-CoV-2. HLA class I and class II types, where available, came from metadata supplied by the sample provider rather than from assay-based typing. Deeply sampled blood TCRbeta repertoires from subjects exposed to, actively infected with, or recovered from COVID-19 were included in the dataset. Points the paper makes about the study in general: Clinical and demographic metadata were provided uncurated, with the amount varying by source and participant.

TCRbeta CDR3 regions were amplified from genomic DNA using the immunoSEQ Assay, a bias-controlled multiplex PCR. As for how the authors treated the data: Within the assay, amplification of reference gene primers was used to estimate how many nucleated cells each sample contained. Sequence reads were collapsed and filtered to measure the absolute abundance of every unique TCRbeta CDR3 rearrangement. For each sample, productive Simpson clonality was calculated as the square root of Simpson's diversity index across productive rearrangements. As stored in TCRdb, this immuneACCESS dataset retains in-frame rearrangements with V and J assigned. A fraction of the clones does not appear; measured against another copy, unresolved V genes explain less than half of the discrepancy, and the remainder lacks a known reason. The V and J calls and clone size come from that table; D and trimming were worked out from the DNA. The sample includes a few hundred thousand clones, with 80% to 90% observed a single time. The ten largest clones represent under 3.5% of the sample.

From its cysteine to its phenylalanine, the CDR3 spans 14 amino acids. Here the CDR3 DNA is all that survives: 42 bases in frame from base 1. The V and J ends are trimmed by 3 bases and 1 base, leaving 9 bases between them. The germline V gene (reference sequence) gives CDR1 as LNHDA and CDR2 as SQIVND. Collaborating institutions collected whole blood in K2EDTA tubes following their own protocols. For TCRbeta analysis, collaborators shipped samples in one of three forms: frozen whole blood, isolated PBMCs, or DNA extracted from either of those sample types. The chain uses TRBV19 and TRBJ1-1, with no reliable assignment of the D segment. The sequence derives from a woman aged 25-40 years with active or convalescent COVID-19. Input material: peripheral blood. The nucleotide sequence reads as follows: TGTGCCAGTAGTATTGACAAATGGAACACTGAAGCTTTCTTT. Its protein is CASSIDKWNTEAFF.